One sample yielded the 2 T cell receptor beta chains listed below, sequenced in a study of shared clonotypes between healthy human individuals. This table comes from immunoSEQ multiplex PCR, and its TCRdb copy is limited to in-frame clones, with some not included. The data show around 100,000 clones, with just over 65% seen just once and approximately 25% held by the top ten. The sequencing sample was made of memory CD8+ T cells sorted from blood. Subset specified: CD45RO+ cells pooled with CCR7-negative TemRA cells. These receptors came from a young woman in good health.

This chain connects TRBV5-6 to TRBJ2-1; 8 nucleotides align to TRBD2. CDR1 SGHDT and CDR2 YYEEEE come from the germline V gene. V dropped 3 bases and J dropped 2; count of bases not matched to a gene: 13. There are 18 residues in the CDR3. In DNA form, the CDR3 reads TGTGCCAGCAGCTACGTCGGTTTAGCGGGGCTTACCTACAATGAGCAGTTCTTC. Translation: CASSYVGLAGLTYNEQFF.

The V gene is TRBV6-1, the J gene TRBJ2-7; D perhaps matches TRBD1 (5 bases). V lost 6 bases and J 0 bases, leaving 12 bases between the germline ends. The length of the CDR3 is 14 residues. Germline V CDR1 and CDR2: MNHNS, SASEGT. The CDR3 loop reads CASRMTESSYEQYF. The CDR3 coding sequence is TGTGCCAGCAGAATGACAGAAAGCTCCTACGAGCAGTACTTC.